This entry concerns a single T cell receptor (beta chain). Its matching antigen is unknown. This specimen belongs to a study of T-cell memory formation after mild COVID-19. The CDR3 is 16 amino acids. Trimming took 1 base from V and 4 from J; bases not matched to a gene: 9. Germline CDR1 LGHNA, CDR2 YSLEER. TCRdb passed the 5' RACE reads through MiXCR, listing each CDR3 protein once. The table includes some 180,000 distinct CDR3 sequences, 10% to 15% detected once. Regarding the study as a whole: The CD4+ clones that contracted clustered mainly within CM and EM, and the CD8+ clones concentrated in EMRA.

Sequencing was done on a sample of PBMCs or a T cell subset sorted from them (not recorded which). The origin of this receptor is a man in his late teens or twenties who had mild COVID-19 (a few samples of this study predate the infection). Cell type and time point are not known. This rearrangement joins TRBV4-3 to TRBJ1-2, with 7 bases aligning to TRBD1. The CDR3 coding sequence is TGCGCCAGCAGCCAAGGTTGGGACAGACCTACCTATGGCTACACCTTC. Amino acids: CASSQGWDRPTYGYTF.